These 21 T cell receptor beta chains were all obtained from the same sample, sequenced in a study of PD-L1 blockade in urothelial cancer. TCRdb's copy holds only in-frame clones and misses some; the assay was immunoSEQ multiplex PCR. The sample has about 88,000 clones; roughly 90% are singletons. This specimen consisted of PBMCs, obtained around atezolizumab (anti-PD-L1) treatment. These receptors all come from a man in his 60s with urothelial cancer.

The CDR3 spells CASRRQGSGANVLTF. CDR3 DNA: TGTGCCAGCAGGCGACAGGGGTCGGGGGCCAACGTCCTGACTTTC. The gene calls are TRBV2 and TRBJ2-6; 8 bases line up with TRBD1. This CDR3 region has 15 residues. Germline CDR1 is SNHLY and CDR2 is FYNNEI. The ends lost 6 bases at V and 4 bases at J; junction bases unmatched: 5.

The chain carries TRBV30 and TRBJ1-3; 7 positions match TRBD1. The CDR3 is 15 residues long. J was trimmed by 4 bases and V by 2 bases; bases with no gene match: 8. Per the germline V gene, CDR1 is GTSNPN and CDR2 is SVGIG (reference sequence). CDR3 region: CAWSPRTGSGNTIYF. CDR3 coding DNA: TGTGCCTGGAGTCCCCGGACAGGATCCGGAAACACCATATATTTT.

In its sample, this clone was seen a few times. CDR3 amino acids: CASSLERAGSVQYF. The CDR3 DNA sequence: TGTGCCAGCAGCTTAGAGCGAGCGGGAAGTGTGCAGTACTTC. The chain recombines TRBV7-9 with TRBJ2-7; 7 nucleotides match TRBD2. Germline V CDR1 and CDR2: SEHNR, FQNEAQ (reference sequence). The J segment lost 9 bases and the V segment lost 1 base, leaving 9 bases of the junction unmatched. The length of the CDR3 is 14 residues.

In its sample, this clone was seen a few times. This chain uses TRBV7-8 with TRBJ1-2; no clear D gene. The CDR3 is 13 amino acids. Germline V gene data show CDR1 as SGHVS and CDR2 as FQNEAQ. Trimming left V 4 bases short and J 2 bases short, with 8 bases between. The CDR3 reads CASSYTSNYGYTF. The CDR3 DNA reads as TGTGCCAGCAGCTATACATCAAACTATGGCTACACCTTC.

The J gene is TRBJ2-1, the V gene TRBV21-1; the tabulated D call, TRBD2, remains unverified against the DNA. TRBV21-1 is marked as a pseudogene. The CDR3 contains 20 residues. The CDR3 DNA is TGTGCCAGCAGCGCTCATTCCGGGACTAGCGGGAAATCCGGGGGCAATGAGCAGTTCTTC. Amino acid sequence: CASSAHSGTSGKSGGNEQFF.

The chain couples TRBV6-1 to TRBJ1-4; tentatively, D is TRBD1 (5 bases). Germline CDR1 is MNHNS and CDR2 is SASEGT. Trimming shortened V by 8 bases and J by 1 base, and 14 bases separated the two germline ends. This CDR3 region has 15 residues. The CDR3 DNA sequence: TGTGCCAGCCTGGGTCAGGGCGTAACTAATGAAAAACTGTTTTTT. This encodes CASLGQGVTNEKLFF.

This clone is a singleton in its sample. This chain uses TRBV2 with TRBJ2-7; the match to TRBD1 covers 12 bases. The trim removed 7 bases at V and 9 bases at J, leaving 7 bases unmatched. There are 13 residues in the CDR3. Per germline, CDR1 SNHLY and CDR2 FYNNEI. CDR3 nucleotides: TGTGCCAGCACCGGGACAGGGGGCTCGCGGCAGTACTTC. Its translation is CASTGTGGSRQYF.

The rearrangement links TRBV11-2 to TRBJ2-3; 11 bases agree with TRBD2. The trim removed 1 base at V and 6 bases at J, leaving 3 bases unmatched. The CDR3 is made up of 15 amino acids. CDR1 is SGHAT, CDR2 FQNNGV, per germline. In DNA, the CDR3 is TGTGCCAGCAGCTTAGTTCCTAGCGGGGGGGATACGCAGTATTTT. Translated, it gives CASSLVPSGGDTQYF.

The chain combines TRBV6-1 with TRBJ1-1; possibly TRBD1 for D (5 bases). Germline values: CDR1 MNHNS, CDR2 SASEGT. V lost 9 bases, J lost 5 bases, and 19 bases lay in between. This CDR3 has 14 amino acids. Here the CDR3 DNA reads TGTGCCAGTCACCCGGCAGGGCTTATGACTGAAGCTTTCTTT. Translated, it gives CASHPAGLMTEAFF.

This clone has only one observation. The chain carries TRBV2 and TRBJ2-5, with a tentative D call TRBD2 (6 bases). The length of the CDR3 is 14 residues. Germline V gene sequence: CDR1 SNHLY, CDR2 FYNNEI. V was pared by 7 bases and J by 1 base, with 13 bases between. The CDR3 DNA follows: TGTGCCAGCAACTATGCGGGACCCCAAGAGACCCAGTACTTC. Its protein product is CASNYAGPQETQYF.

V usage is TRBV6-1 and J usage is TRBJ2-7; D unclear. The CDR3 is 13 residues long. The germline gives CDR1 MNHNS, CDR2 SASEGT. Trimming cost V 3 bases and J 4 bases, with 10 bases left between them. The CDR3 region is CASSEVAAYEQYF. The CDR3 nucleotides read TGTGCCAGCAGTGAGGTAGCTGCGTACGAGCAGTACTTC.

The rearrangement links TRBV5-4 to TRBJ2-5, with D possibly being TRBD2 (5 bases). Germline CDR1 reads SGHNT; CDR2 reads YYREEE (reference sequence). The CDR3 consists of 13 residues. V lost 0 bases to trimming and J lost 9 bases, with 12 bases between them. The CDR3 is CASSLVGSPAQYF. The CDR3 DNA is TGTGCCAGCAGCTTGGTAGGGAGCCCTGCCCAGTACTTC.

V and J are TRBV6-1 and TRBJ1-1, with unresolved D. The germline V gene encodes CDR1 MNHNS and CDR2 SASEGT. Deletions cut 7 bases from V and 6 bases from J, with 21 bases between. This CDR3 region has 15 residues. The CDR3 loop reads CASTHVEGGSAEAFF. CDR3 in DNA: TGTGCCAGCACTCACGTGGAGGGAGGGAGCGCTGAAGCTTTCTTT.

This rearrangement joins TRBV28 to TRBJ2-1, with 11 bases identical to TRBD1. V shed 6 bases, J shed 6 bases, and the junction held 4 bases outside the gene matches. The CDR3 loop spans 14 amino acids. Looked up from germline, CDR1 is MDHEN and CDR2 is SYDVKM. The CDR3 DNA sequence: TGTGCCAGCAGGGGACAGGGGGAAGGCAATGAGCAGTTCTTC. It is translated as CASRGQGEGNEQFF.

As DNA, the CDR3 is TGTGCCACTGTCCCTGTAGCGGGGGGCCTGGAGACCCAGTACTTC. Amino acids: CATVPVAGGLETQYF. This sequence joins TRBV6-1 and TRBJ2-5; 10 bases agree with TRBD2. Germline CDR1 and CDR2: MNHNS and SASEGT. This CDR3 contains 15 residues. V was clipped by 10 bases and J by 5 bases; unmatched bases: 13.

The V and J genes are TRBV6-5 and TRBJ2-5, with TRBD2 identical over 7 bases. The germline CDR1 and CDR2 sequences are MNHEY and SVGAGI. This CDR3 contains 14 residues. After removal of 6 bases from V and 5 bases from J, the junction contained 9 bases not matched to a gene. CDR3 DNA: TGTGCCAGCAGCATTAGACTAGCAGGGGAGACCCAGTACTTC. Its protein product is CASSIRLAGETQYF.

The CDR3 nucleotides read TGTGCCAGCAGCGAGAGGGTAGAGGATGCAGGAGGCTACACCTTC. Protein: CASSERVEDAGGYTF. V is TRBV11-2 and J is TRBJ1-2, with D uncertain. This CDR3 region has 15 residues. Between the trimmed V and J ends, which lost 5 bases and 8 bases, there was a span of 21 bases. Looked up from germline, CDR1 is SGHAT and CDR2 is FQNNGV.

The V gene is TRBV5-5, the J gene TRBJ2-5; TRBD1 agrees at 8 bases. With 4 bases clipped from V and 2 bases from J, the junction kept 4 bases outside the gene matches. CDR3 length: 14 residues. Germline-derived CDR1 and CDR2 are SGHKS and YYEKEE (reference sequence). The CDR3 nucleotides are TGTGCCAGCAGCATGGGACAGGCACAAGAGACCCAGTACTTC. This encodes CASSMGQAQETQYF. The full variable domain, with the rest looked up from reference TRBV5-5 and TRBJ2-5, is DAGVTQSPTHLIKTRGQQVTLRCSPISGHKSVSWYQQVLGQGPQFIFQYYEKEERGRGNFPDRFSARQFPNYSSELNVNALLLGDSALYLCASSMGQAQETQYFGPGTRLLVL.

This clone was recorded a few times. This chain uses TRBV5-1 with TRBJ1-4; TRBD1 might be the D (5 bases). The V end was cut by 1 base, the J end by 7 bases, with 20 bases between. Germline lookup yields CDR1 SGHRS and CDR2 YFSETQ. The CDR3 is 17 amino acids. As DNA, the CDR3 is TGCGCCAGCAGCTTGTCTACAGTCGGGGGTTACGGTGAAAAACTGTTTTTT. Translation: CASSLSTVGGYGEKLFF.

The rearrangement joins TRBV2 to TRBJ2-1; 9 nucleotides line up with TRBD2. With V trimmed by 6 bases and J by 4 bases, 7 bases remained unmatched. There are 15 residues in the CDR3. Germline CDR1 is SNHLY and CDR2 is FYNNEI. CDR3 DNA: TGTGCCAGCAGATTACTAGCGGGCAGTTACAATGAGCAGTTCTTC. It is translated as CASRLLAGSYNEQFF.

The gene calls are TRBV28 and TRBJ2-7, with D possibly matching TRBD2 (5 bases). Germline CDR1 reads MDHEN; CDR2 reads SYDVKM. This CDR3 region has 15 residues. V was cut by 6 bases and J by 2 bases, with 17 bases left in between. The CDR3 sequence is CASSRSGSRAYEQYF. The CDR3 nucleotides read TGTGCCAGCAGCCGGTCGGGGAGTCGCGCCTACGAGCAGTACTTC. Full variable domain (rest looked up from reference TRBV28 and TRBJ2-7): DVKVTQSSRYLVKRTGEKVFLECVQDMDHENMFWYRQDPGLGLRLIYFSYDVKMKEKGDIPEGYSVSREKKERFSLILESASTNQTSMYLCASSRSGSRAYEQYFGPGTRLTVT.